Listed below are T cell receptor beta chains from one sample, sequenced in a study of glioma-infiltrating T cells. From the multiplex PCR reads, TCRdb called clonotypes with MiXCR, one entry per CDR3 protein. The repertoire includes about 380,000 distinct CDR3 sequences, around 38% of them detected once, and around 13% sits in the top ten. The sample taken for sequencing was glioma tissue, nonneoplastic brain tissue, or PBMCs (not recorded which). These receptors originate from a human donor with low-grade glioma or glioblastoma, undergoing nonglioma brain surgery, or in good health (not recorded which). CDR3s include the opening cysteine and the closing phenylalanine or tryptophan. The D gene is left open where the match is weak. Some rows mark clone size as missing; the rest say once, few, many or name a class of expanded clone.

j_call d_call clone_size v_call cdr3_aa cdr3_nt
TRBJ2-1 TRBD1 - TRBV7-9 CASSPGQGEYNEQFF TGTGCCAGCAGCCCGGGACAGGGGGAATACAATGAGCAGTTCTTC
TRBJ2-3 TRBD2 - TRBV27 CASSTLGGLAGDTQYF TGTGCCAGCAGTACCCTAGGGGGGCTAGCGGGAGATACGCAGTATTTT
TRBJ2-1 - many TRBV15 CATGEFAGSRNEQFF TGTGCCACCGGAGAGTTTGCTGGGAGCCGCAATGAGCAGTTCTTC
TRBJ2-2 - - TRBV6-2/TRBV6-3 CASSSRTPYTGEPFF TGTGCCAGCAGTTCTCGAACGCCTTACACCGGGGAGCCGTTTTTT
TRBJ1-5 - few TRBV7-2 CASSLSGHHNQPQHF TGTGCCAGCAGCTTAAGCGGACACCACAATCAGCCCCAGCATTTT
TRBJ2-7 - - TRBV29-1 CSVGQLTGEQYF TGCAGCGTTGGGCAGCTCACGGGCGAGCAGTACTTC
TRBJ2-1 - few TRBV7-9 CASSLAGATETYNEQFF TGTGCCAGCAGCTTAGCCGGTGCGACAGAAACCTACAATGAGCAGTTCTTC
TRBJ1-1 - - TRBV29-1 CSVARGQMNTEAFF TGCAGCGTAGCCCGGGGCCAAATGAACACTGAAGCTTTCTTT
TRBJ2-1 - - TRBV7-6 CARSPHIDSYNEQFF TGTGCCAGAAGCCCACATATAGACTCCTACAATGAGCAGTTCTTC
TRBJ2-7 TRBD2 few TRBV6-2/TRBV6-3 CASSRGLAYEGSYEQYF TGTGCCAGCAGCCGGGGACTAGCCTACGAGGGGTCCTACGAGCAGTACTTC
TRBJ2-4 TRBD2 - TRBV7-9 CASSSGREAKNIQYF TGTGCCAGCAGCTCCGGGAGGGAGGCCAAAAACATTCAGTACTTC
TRBJ2-1 TRBD1 few TRBV3-1 CASTRSGGVGYNEQFF TGTGCCAGCACTCGATCAGGGGGAGTAGGGTACAATGAGCAGTTCTTC
TRBJ2-3 - - TRBV18 CASSPASADTQYF TGTGCCAGCTCACCGGCTTCGGCAGATACGCAGTATTTT
TRBJ2-1 TRBD2 many TRBV20-1 CSAPTSGITNEQFF TGCAGTGCGCCTACTAGCGGGATTACCAATGAGCAGTTCTTC
TRBJ2-3 - few TRBV18 CASSPLQRSSTDTQYF TGTGCCAGCTCACCACTCCAGCGGAGTAGCACAGATACGCAGTATTTT
TRBJ2-1 TRBD2 - TRBV6-1 CASSPRLAQRIKQLF TGTGCCAGCAGTCCAAGACTAGCGCAGAGGATTAAGCAGCTCTTC